The entry below describes one T cell receptor beta chain. Antigen unknown. Allogeneic regulatory or mature dendritic cells were co-cultured for roughly five days with CFSE-labeled sorted T cells at 1:10. CD4+ or CD8+ T cells were sorted as naive CD45RA+ or memory CD45RO+. The record originates from a study of regulatory dendritic cells for organ transplantation. Looking at the study overall: Regulatory dendritic cells were monocyte-derived, receiving vitamin D3 on days 0 and 4 and IL-10 on day 4.

Germline CDR1 is MNHEY and CDR2 is SMNVEV (reference sequence). This CDR3 is 14 amino acids long. Trimming pared 6 bases from V and 2 bases from J, leaving 13 bases between. Whole-study results and caveats: Memory T cells were less diverse than naive, with memory CD8+ most oligoclonal. Mature dendritic cells appeared to drive more memory CD8+ clonal expansion than regulatory ones.

Repertoires were generated with immunoSEQ multiplex PCR, while TCRdb's copy carries only in-frame clones and drops some. The table lists 9,500 to 14,000 clones, roughly 89% of them singletons, with approximately 0.4% in the top ten. Specimen: naive CD8+ T cells from blood cultured with dendritic cells. Noted subset: CD45RA+ naive T cells. The clonotype comes from a human donor in good health. The V call is TRBV27, the J call TRBJ1-1; a possible D gene is TRBD1 (6 bases). CDR3 region: CASSLRGANTEAFF. CDR3 nucleotides: TGTGCCAGCAGCTTGAGGGGGGCCAACACTGAAGCTTTCTTT.